The 19 T cell receptor beta chains given below trace back to one sample, sequenced in a study of patients and donors after allogeneic stem cell transplantation. TCRdb reprocessed the RT-PCR reads via MiXCR and lists one record per CDR3 protein. Here the sample spans roughly 230,000 distinct CDR3 sequences, 13% to 15% being singletons. Sequenced: blood, either unsorted or a sorted T cell fraction (not recorded which). Source of these receptors: a human donor who was either an allogeneic HSCT recipient or a stem cell or donor lymphocyte infusion donor (not recorded which). It is not recorded whose cells these are; they may come from a transplant donor.

This clonotype was recorded many times. The V gene is TRBV27, the J gene TRBJ2-3; the D is unclear. The germline V gene encodes CDR1 MNHEY and CDR2 SMNVEV (reference sequence). This CDR3 is built from 14 residues. V was trimmed by 4 bases and J by 3 bases, leaving 11 bases between them. DNA for the CDR3: TGTGCCAGCAGTTCCGGCGGTCGTACAGATACGCAGTATTTT. Residues: CASSSGGRTDTQYF.

This clonotype has only a few counts. This chain uses TRBV6-1 with TRBJ2-7, with 8 positions matching TRBD1. The CDR3 is 15 residues long. Germline V gene sequence: CDR1 MNHNS, CDR2 SASEGT. With V trimmed by 4 bases and J by 4 bases, 9 bases remained unmatched. CDR3 sequence reads: CASSGGGTGQYEQYF. CDR3 nucleotides: TGTGCCAGCAGTGGCGGAGGGACAGGACAATACGAGCAGTACTTC.

This clonotype was counted ten times or more. This chain connects TRBV29-1 to TRBJ1-1; 8 nucleotides agree with TRBD1. Germline trimming cut 7 bases from V and 4 bases from J; bases unmatched to any gene: 8. From germline, CDR1 is SQVTM and CDR2 ANQGSEA. CDR3 length equals 13 residues. The CDR3 DNA sequence: TGCAGCGGGCACAGGGGGAAGGGCACTGAAGCTTTCTTT. This codes for CSGHRGKGTEAFF.

This clonotype was detected a few times. The chain couples TRBV11-3 to TRBJ1-2; D perhaps matches TRBD1 (5 bases). Germline V CDR1 and CDR2: SGHNT, YENEEA. The V and J ends lost 3 bases and 5 bases respectively, with 13 bases between them. This CDR3 spans 14 amino acids. The CDR3 loop reads CASSFGGGSYGYTF. The CDR3 DNA follows: TGTGCCAGCAGCTTCGGTGGGGGATCTTATGGCTACACCTTC.

The V call is TRBV7-9, the J call TRBJ2-2; D unresolved. V was trimmed by 1 base and J by 6 bases, leaving 6 bases between them. Looked up from germline, CDR1 is SEHNR and CDR2 is FQNEAQ (reference sequence). This CDR3 has 13 residues. The chain's CDR3 is CASSLGGAGELFF. CDR3 nucleotide sequence: TGTGCCAGCAGCTTAGGAGGCGCCGGGGAGCTGTTTTTT.

CDR3 sequence: CASSGSEVGGELFF. The CDR3 DNA is TGTGCCAGCAGTGGGTCCGAAGTAGGCGGGGAGCTGTTTTTT. The rearrangement joins TRBV2 to TRBJ2-2, with D unresolved. The CDR3 consists of 14 residues. V dropped 4 bases and J dropped 7 bases, with 13 bases sitting between them. The germline CDR1 and CDR2 sequences are SNHLY and FYNNEI.

This clonotype was detected a few times. CDR3 coding DNA: TGTGCCAGCATTGGCGCTAGAGGAGCATACAATGAGCAGTTCTTC. Translation gives CASIGARGAYNEQFF. J is TRBJ2-1 and V is TRBV16; D remains unclear. Trimming shortened V by 7 bases and J by 4 bases, and 17 bases separated the two germline ends. The germline CDR1 and CDR2 sequences are KGHSY and FQNENV. CDR3 length: 15 residues.

The sample holds many counts of this clonotype. V is TRBV20-1 and J is TRBJ2-1; 10 positions match TRBD2. CDR3 length: 16 residues. J was trimmed by 4 bases and V by 1 base; bases with no gene match: 7. Germline V gives CDR1 DFQATT, CDR2 SNEGSKA (reference sequence). The CDR3 DNA follows: TGCAGTGCTAGAGCCCAGACTAGCGGGCGTTACAATGAGCAGTTCTTC. Translated, it gives CSARAQTSGRYNEQFF.

To note about this clonotype: Given a much more abundant clone one base away, this may be a read error. The chain carries TRBV9 and TRBJ2-3; the D gene is possibly TRBD2 (6 bases). The CDR3 consists of 17 residues. Germline CDR1 reads SGDLS; CDR2 reads YYNGEE. The V end was cut by 4 bases, the J end by 5 bases, with 23 bases between. In DNA form, the CDR3 reads TGTGCCAGCAGCCTAGAACCATCGGTAGGAGGGGTAGATACGCAGTATTTT. Its translation is CASSLEPSVGGVDTQYF.

This clonotype was detected many times. The rearrangement uses TRBV19 and TRBJ1-1; D gene uncertain. Per the germline V gene, CDR1 is LNHDA and CDR2 is SQIVND (reference sequence). The CDR3 runs to 16 residues. V was cut by 3 bases and J by 4 bases, with 18 bases left in between. The CDR3 loop reads CASSIGIGRVGTEAFF. The CDR3 coding sequence is TGTGCCAGTAGTATCGGTATTGGCCGCGTAGGCACTGAAGCTTTCTTT.

This clonotype occurred many times. This sequence joins TRBV24-1 and TRBJ2-2; no clear D gene. CDR1 is KGHDR, CDR2 SFDVKD, per germline. V lost 8 bases to trimming and J lost 4 bases, with 13 bases between them. The CDR3 covers 14 residues. The CDR3 spells CATKARELTGELFF. In DNA form, the CDR3 reads TGTGCCACCAAGGCGAGAGAACTCACCGGGGAGCTGTTTTTT.

J is TRBJ2-7 and V is TRBV5-1; D may be TRBD2 (6 bases). Germline assignment: CDR1 SGHRS and CDR2 YFSETQ. The CDR3 is 15 amino acids. V was trimmed by 1 base and J by 4 bases, leaving 15 bases between them. The CDR3, as DNA: TGCGCCAGCAGCTTGCTGGCTAGCGCAACGTACGAGCAGTACTTC. This translates into CASSLLASATYEQYF.

This sequence joins TRBV30 and TRBJ2-7; tentative D call: TRBD1 (5 bases). Germline-derived CDR1 and CDR2 are GTSNPN and SVGIG (reference sequence). The CDR3 is made up of 12 amino acids. Here the CDR3 DNA reads TGTGGTAAAGGACAATTAGAGAACGAGCAGTACTTC. Its translation: CGKGQLENEQYF.

V is TRBV6-2 or TRBV6-3 and J is TRBJ2-1; 8 nucleotides agree with TRBD2. V was pared by 6 bases and J by 0 bases, with 7 bases of the junction left unmatched. CDR1 and CDR2 from the germline V gene are MNHEY and SVGEGT. The CDR3 is made up of 16 amino acids. This chain's CDR3 is CASRPLAGFSYNEQFF. CDR3 in DNA: TGTGCCAGCAGACCCCTAGCGGGTTTCTCCTACAATGAGCAGTTCTTC.

This chain joins TRBV9 and TRBJ1-1, with unresolved D. The CDR3 runs 13 residues. Germline V gene sequence: CDR1 SGDLS, CDR2 YYNGEE. Trimming stripped 4 bases from V and 4 bases from J, with 11 bases between. The CDR3 DNA is TGTGCCAGCAGCCCTCGACGGTCCACTGAAGCTTTCTTT. Translation gives CASSPRRSTEAFF.

This clonotype has just a few counts. The chain carries TRBV21-1 and TRBJ1-4; the table assigns TRBD1, which was not confirmed against the DNA. TRBV21-1 is described as a pseudogene. The CDR3 runs 16 residues. The CDR3 DNA reads TGTGCCAGCAGCCCCCTAGGGACAGCGCGGGAGGAAAAACTGTTTTTT. As protein: CASSPLGTAREEKLFF.

The chain recombines TRBV10-3 with TRBJ2-7; D gene uncertain. The CDR3 has 10 amino acids. V was clipped by 6 bases and J by 6 bases, with 6 bases between them. The germline CDR1 and CDR2 sequences are ENHRY and SYGVKD. As DNA, the CDR3 is TGTGCCATCAGGGACGGCGAGCAGTACTTC. It yields the protein CAIRDGEQYF.

This clonotype has ten or more counts. The gene calls are TRBV6-1 and TRBJ1-2; tentatively, D is TRBD1 (6 bases). This CDR3 comprises 13 residues. The V and J ends lost 6 bases and 0 bases respectively, with 8 bases between them. Germline CDR1 and CDR2: MNHNS and SASEGT. The CDR3 loop reads CASRRGSNYGYTF. Written as DNA, the CDR3 is TGTGCCAGCAGGAGGGGGTCTAACTATGGCTACACCTTC.

This clonotype was observed a few times. The chain has TRBV21-1 and TRBJ2-7; TRBD1 is the table's D call and was not checked against the DNA. TRBV21-1 is assigned pseudogene status. The CDR3 length is 14 residues. Here the CDR3 reads CASSNLGGSYEQYF. CDR3 nucleotides: TGTGCCAGCAGCAATTTGGGGGGATCCTACGAGCAGTACTTC.